The present T cell receptor beta chain was sequenced within a study of blood T cell repertoires in COVID-19. Only in-frame clones appear in the TCRdb table, and some are missing; sequencing was by immunoSEQ multiplex PCR. The sample records about 120,000 clones, over 80% being singletons. CDR1 and CDR2 from the germline V gene are SGHAT and FQNNGV. Unmatched junction bases numbered 6, after V lost 1 base and J lost 3 bases. This CDR3 is built from 16 residues. The clonotype was recovered from a woman between 25 and 40 years old who had recovered from COVID-19. Sequencing was done on a sample of PBMCs or T cells enriched from blood (not recorded which). The genes are TRBV11-2 and TRBJ2-5; 9 bases are a match to TRBD2. The CDR3 here is CASSLGVSGREETQYF. CDR3 sequence (DNA): TGTGCCAGCAGCTTAGGCGTTAGCGGGAGAGAAGAGACCCAGTACTTC.